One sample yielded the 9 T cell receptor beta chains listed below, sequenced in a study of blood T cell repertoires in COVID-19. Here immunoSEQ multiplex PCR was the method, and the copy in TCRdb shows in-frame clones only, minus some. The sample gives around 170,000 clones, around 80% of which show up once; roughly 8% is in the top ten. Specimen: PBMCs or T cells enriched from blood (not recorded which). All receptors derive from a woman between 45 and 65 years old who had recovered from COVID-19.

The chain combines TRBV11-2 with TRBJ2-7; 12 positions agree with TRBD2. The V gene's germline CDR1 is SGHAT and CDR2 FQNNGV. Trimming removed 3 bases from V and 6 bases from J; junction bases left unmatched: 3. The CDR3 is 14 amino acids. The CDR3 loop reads CASSLTSGRGEQYF. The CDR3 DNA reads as TGTGCCAGCAGCTTGACTAGCGGGAGAGGCGAGCAGTACTTC.

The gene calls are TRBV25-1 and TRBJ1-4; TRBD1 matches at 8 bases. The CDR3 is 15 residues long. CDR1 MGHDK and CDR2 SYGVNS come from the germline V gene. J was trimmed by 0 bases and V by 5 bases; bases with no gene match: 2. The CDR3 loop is CASSRQGPTNEKLFF. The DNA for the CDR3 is TGTGCCAGCAGTAGACAGGGGCCAACTAATGAAAAACTGTTTTTT.

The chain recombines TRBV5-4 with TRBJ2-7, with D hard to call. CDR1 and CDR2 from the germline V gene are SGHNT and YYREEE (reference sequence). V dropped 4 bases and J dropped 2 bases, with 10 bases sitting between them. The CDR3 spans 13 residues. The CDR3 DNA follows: TGTGCCAGCAGCGATGCAGTGGCCTACGAGCAGTACTTC. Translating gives CASSDAVAYEQYF.

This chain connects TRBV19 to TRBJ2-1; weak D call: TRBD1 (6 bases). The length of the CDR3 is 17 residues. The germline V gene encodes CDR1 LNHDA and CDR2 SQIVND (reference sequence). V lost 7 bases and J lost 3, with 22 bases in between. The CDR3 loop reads CASKGGTFEGFYNEQFF. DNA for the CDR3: TGTGCCAGTAAAGGGGGAACCTTTGAAGGCTTCTACAATGAGCAGTTCTTC. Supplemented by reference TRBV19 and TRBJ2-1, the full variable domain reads DGGITQSPKYLFRKEGQNVTLSCEQNLNHDAMYWYRQDPGQGLRLIYYSQIVNDFQKGDIAEGYSVSREKKESFPLTVTSAQKNPTAFYLCASKGGTFEGFYNEQFFGPGTRLTVL.

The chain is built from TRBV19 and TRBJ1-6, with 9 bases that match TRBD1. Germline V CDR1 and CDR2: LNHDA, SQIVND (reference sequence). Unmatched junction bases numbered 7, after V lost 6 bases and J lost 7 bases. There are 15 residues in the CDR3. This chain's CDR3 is CASRAGTGLNSPLHF. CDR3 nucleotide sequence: TGTGCCAGTAGGGCCGGGACAGGGCTCAATTCACCCCTCCACTTT.

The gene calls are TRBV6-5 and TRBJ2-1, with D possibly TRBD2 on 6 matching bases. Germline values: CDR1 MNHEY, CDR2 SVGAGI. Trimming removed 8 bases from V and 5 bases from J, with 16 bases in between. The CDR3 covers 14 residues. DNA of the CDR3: TGTGCCAGCGCGGGCCTAGCGATCAACAATGAGCAGTTCTTC. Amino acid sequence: CASAGLAINNEQFF.

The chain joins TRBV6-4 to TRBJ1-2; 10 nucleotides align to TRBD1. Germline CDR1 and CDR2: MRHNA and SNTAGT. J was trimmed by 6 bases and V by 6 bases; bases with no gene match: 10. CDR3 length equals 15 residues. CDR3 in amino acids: CASSPKLGQGNGYTF. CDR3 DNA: TGTGCCAGCAGCCCAAAACTGGGACAGGGGAATGGCTACACCTTC.

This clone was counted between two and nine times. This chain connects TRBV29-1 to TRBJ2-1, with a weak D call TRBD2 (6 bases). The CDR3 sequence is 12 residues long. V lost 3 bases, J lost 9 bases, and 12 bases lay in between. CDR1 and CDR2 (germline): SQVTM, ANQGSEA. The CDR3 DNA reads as TGCAGCGTTGATCGGGAGTGGGGTGAGCAGTTCTTC. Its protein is CSVDREWGEQFF.

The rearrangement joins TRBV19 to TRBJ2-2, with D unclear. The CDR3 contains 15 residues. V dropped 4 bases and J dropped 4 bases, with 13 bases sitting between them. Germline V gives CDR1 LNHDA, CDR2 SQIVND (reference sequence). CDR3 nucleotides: TGTGCCAGTAGTAATCGAGTCTTACTCACCGGGGAGCTGTTTTTT. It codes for CASSNRVLLTGELFF.